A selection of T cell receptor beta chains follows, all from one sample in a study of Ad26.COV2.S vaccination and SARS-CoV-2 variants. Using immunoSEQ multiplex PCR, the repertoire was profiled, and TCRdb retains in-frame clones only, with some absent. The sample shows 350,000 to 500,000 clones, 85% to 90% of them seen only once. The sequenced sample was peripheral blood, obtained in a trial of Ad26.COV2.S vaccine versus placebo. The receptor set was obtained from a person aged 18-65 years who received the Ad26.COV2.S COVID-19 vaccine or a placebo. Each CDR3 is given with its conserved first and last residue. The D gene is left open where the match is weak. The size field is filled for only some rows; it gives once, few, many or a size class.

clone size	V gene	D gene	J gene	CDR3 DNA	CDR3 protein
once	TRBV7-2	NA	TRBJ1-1	TGTGCCAGCAGCCCATACGCGACAGAGAACACTGAAGCTTTCTTT	CASSPYATENTEAFF
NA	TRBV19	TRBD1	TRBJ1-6	TGTGCCAGTAGTATAGTTCACAGGGGAGACTCACCCCTCCACTTT	CASSIVHRGDSPLHF
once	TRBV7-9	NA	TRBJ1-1	TGTGCCAGCAGGACATGGCAGCAGAATGAAGCTTTCTTT	CASRTWQQNEAFF
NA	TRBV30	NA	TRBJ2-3	TGTGCCTGGAGTATGAGGGGACCAGATACGCAGTATTTT	CAWSMRGPDTQYF
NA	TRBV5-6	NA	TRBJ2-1	TGTGCCAGCAGCCAACAGGGATTTGAGCAGTTCTTC	CASSQQGFEQFF
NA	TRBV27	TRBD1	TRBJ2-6	TGTGCCAGCAGGCGGACAGGGTCTGGGGCCAACGTCCTGACTTTC	CASRRTGSGANVLTF
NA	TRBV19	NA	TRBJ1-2	TGTGCCACCGCACCTCGCGGGGTCGGCTACACCTTC	CATAPRGVGYTF
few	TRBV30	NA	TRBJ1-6	TGTGCCTGGAGTGTACTAGGGGGTTCACCCCTCCACTTT	CAWSVLGGSPLHF
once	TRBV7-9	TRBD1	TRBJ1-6	TGTGCCAGCAGCTCCGGGACAGGCTCCTATAATTCACCCCTCCACTTT	CASSSGTGSYNSPLHF
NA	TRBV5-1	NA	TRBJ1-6	TGCGCCAGCAGCTTGGAGCCTAATTCACCCCTCCACTTT	CASSLEPNSPLHF
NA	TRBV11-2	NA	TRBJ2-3	TGTGCCAGCAGCTTGTGGGGATCTAGCACAGATACGCAGTATTTT	CASSLWGSSTDTQYF
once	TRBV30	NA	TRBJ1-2	TGTGCCTGGAGTCTACAGGCCGATCGCTACACCTTC	CAWSLQADRYTF
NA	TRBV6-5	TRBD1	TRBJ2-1	TGTGCCAGCAGTTACGGGGACAGGGGTTACAATGAGCAGTTCTTC	CASSYGDRGYNEQFF
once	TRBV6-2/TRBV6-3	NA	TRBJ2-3	TGTGCCAGCAGTTACGGTGCCGCCGCAGATACGCAGTATTTT	CASSYGAAADTQYF
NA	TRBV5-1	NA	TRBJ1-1	TGCGCCAGCAGCTTAGGAGGGATGAACACTGAAGCTTTCTTT	CASSLGGMNTEAFF
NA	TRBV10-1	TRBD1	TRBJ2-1	TGCGCCAGCAGCCGCGCCACAGGGGGCGATGAGCAGTTCTTC	CASSRATGGDEQFF
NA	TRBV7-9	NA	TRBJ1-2	TGTGCCAGCAGCTTAGCAGGGTCGTATGGCTACACCTTC	CASSLAGSYGYTF
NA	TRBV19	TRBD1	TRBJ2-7	TGTGCCAGTAGCCGACAGGGGATCTCCTACGAGCAGTACTTC	CASSRQGISYEQYF
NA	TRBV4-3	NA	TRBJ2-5	TGCGCCAGCAGCCAAGAAGTGGGGACCAACCGACAGCTCCAAGAGACCCAGTACTTC	CASSQEVGTNRQLQETQYF
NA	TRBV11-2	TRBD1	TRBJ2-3	TGTGCCAGCAGCCCGCGAGTGGGGACAGGGGGCAGGGATACGCAGTATTTT	CASSPRVGTGGRDTQYF
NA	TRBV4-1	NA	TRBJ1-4	TGCGCCAGCAGCCAAGAAGGAGGGGAAGGGGAAAAACTGTTTTTT	CASSQEGGEGEKLFF
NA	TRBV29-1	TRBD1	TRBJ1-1	TGCAGCGTTGAAGAAAAGGGACAGGGGGGTGAAGCTTTCTTT	CSVEEKGQGGEAFF
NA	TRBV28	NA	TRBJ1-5	TGTGCCAGCGATCGGGGACCCAATCAGCCCCAGCATTTT	CASDRGPNQPQHF
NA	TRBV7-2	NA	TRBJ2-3	TGTGCCAGCTCCGGGGAACGCGTATATACGCAGTATTTT	CASSGERVYTQYF
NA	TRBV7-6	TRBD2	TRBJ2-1	TGTGCCAGCAGCTTAAACGCCTGGACTAGAGGTCCCAATGAGCAGTTCTTC	CASSLNAWTRGPNEQFF
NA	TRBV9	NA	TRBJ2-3	TGTGCCAGCACTCTTCAAGGTCGGACTAGCACAGATACGCAGTATTTT	CASTLQGRTSTDTQYF
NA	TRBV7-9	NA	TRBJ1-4	TGTGCCAGCAGCTGGGGGGAAGTTGAAAAACTGTTTTTT	CASSWGEVEKLFF
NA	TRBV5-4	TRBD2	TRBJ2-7	TGTGCCAGCAGGGCTAGCGGGGGTTACGAGCAGTACTTC	CASRASGGYEQYF
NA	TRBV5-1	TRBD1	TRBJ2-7	TGCGCCAGCAGCTTCCGGACAGGAGGCGAGCAGTACTTC	CASSFRTGGEQYF
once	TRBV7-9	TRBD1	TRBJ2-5	TGTGCCAGCAGCTTTCCTTGGGAGGGACAGGGTCGGGAGACCCAGTACTTC	CASSFPWEGQGRETQYF
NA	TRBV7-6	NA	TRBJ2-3	TGTGCCAGCAGCTTAGCGTCTGGCAGCACAGATACGCAGTATTTT	CASSLASGSTDTQYF
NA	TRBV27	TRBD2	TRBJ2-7	TGTGCCAGCAGTTTATCAGCTAGCGGCTACGAGCAGTACTTC	CASSLSASGYEQYF
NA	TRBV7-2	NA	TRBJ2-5	TGTGCCAGCAGCCCTCCCGGACGGTCTCAAGAGACCCAGTACTTC	CASSPPGRSQETQYF
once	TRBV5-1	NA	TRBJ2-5	TGCGCCAGCAGGCTGGGAGACGGCGGACAAGAGACCCAGTACTTC	CASRLGDGGQETQYF
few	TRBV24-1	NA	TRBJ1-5	TGTGCCACCAGTGAAGGGACGTTTAGCAATCAGCCCCAGCATTTT	CATSEGTFSNQPQHF
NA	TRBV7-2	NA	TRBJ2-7	TGTGCCAGCAGCTTAGGGTCCTACGAGCAGTACTTC	CASSLGSYEQYF
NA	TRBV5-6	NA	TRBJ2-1	TGTGCCAGCAGCCGGGACTTATTCTACAATGAGCAGTTCTTC	CASSRDLFYNEQFF